This T cell receptor (beta chain) was identified in a study of breast tumors, draining lymph nodes, adjacent tissues. Remarks on this clonotype: Its specificity is not known.

Breast cancer patients provided tissue from their axillary draining lymph nodes. Study observations and caveats: Findings are consistent with lymph node origin and intratumoral expansion of most tumor T cells. Tumor TCR diversity was below lymph nodes but above nontumor tissue. Luminal-like breast cancer showed significantly greater tumor-nontumor repertoire similarity than basal-like breast cancer did. That most tumor T cells come from lymph nodes remained unproven.

One entry per CDR3 protein, called by TCRdb with MiXCR from the multiplex PCR reads. This table has 200,000 to 300,000 distinct CDR3 sequences, 30% appearing once. Material for sequencing was axillary lymph node tissue. The sequence was obtained from a female donor with breast cancer. Some clones in this sample may be carry-over from other donors' samples.

The CDR3 sequence: CASSSEGTNEKLFF. In DNA, the CDR3 is TGTGCCAGTAGTAGCGAGGGGACTAATGAAAAACTGTTTTTT. The chain is built from TRBV19 and TRBJ1-4; D perhaps matches TRBD1 (5 bases). Deletions cut 4 bases from V and 2 bases from J, with 8 bases between. Germline-derived CDR1 and CDR2 are LNHDA and SQIVND (reference sequence). This CDR3 has 14 residues.